The 16 T cell receptor beta chains below all came from one sample that was sequenced in a study of OX40 agonist ivuxolimab in advanced cancers. Profiled with immunoSEQ multiplex PCR; TCRdb holds only in-frame clones, not every one. This sample has 45,000 to 60,000 clones, with 75% to 90% found just once. The source was CD4+ or CD8+ T cells sorted from blood, collected in a trial of the OX40 agonist ivuxolimab. Source of these receptors: an adult with an advanced solid tumor such as melanoma, head and neck, liver or kidney cancer.

The rearrangement uses TRBV28 and TRBJ1-1, with a weak D call TRBD1 (6 bases). V lost 6 bases and J lost 4, with 21 bases in between. CDR1 and CDR2 from the germline V gene are MDHEN and SYDVKM. The CDR3 totals 16 residues. CDR3 coding DNA: TGTGCCAGCAGCCTAGGGGGGGTGGGGGCAGTCACTGAAGCTTTCTTT. Translated: CASSLGGVGAVTEAFF.

This clone came up once. V usage is TRBV9 and J usage is TRBJ2-3, with 8 bases aligning to TRBD2. Trimming removed 4 bases from V and 3 bases from J; junction bases left unmatched: 4. The CDR3 runs to 14 residues. Germline values: CDR1 SGDLS, CDR2 YYNGEE. CDR3 region: CASSPGGATDTQYF. For the CDR3, the DNA is TGTGCCAGCAGCCCGGGAGGGGCGACAGATACGCAGTATTTT.

V is TRBV28 and J is TRBJ1-3; no reliable D call. This CDR3 has 16 residues. Germline CDR1 and CDR2: MDHEN and SYDVKM. Trimming took 2 bases from V and 0 from J, leaving 11 bases between them. The CDR3 coding sequence is TGTGCCAGCAGTTTAGAAGGGAGATACTCTGGAAACACCATATATTTT. It is translated as CASSLEGRYSGNTIYF.

The rearrangement links TRBV2 to TRBJ2-2; D remains ambiguous. Germline V gene sequence: CDR1 SNHLY, CDR2 FYNNEI. V shed 8 bases and J shed 7 bases, with 8 bases lying between them. The CDR3 has 11 residues. The CDR3 DNA sequence: TGTGCCAGCGGCACTATCGGGGAGCTGTTTTTT. Translating it yields CASGTIGELFF.

V gene TRBV27 combines with J gene TRBJ2-1; TRBD2 matches at 8 bases. The V gene end was trimmed by 2 bases and the J gene end by 6 bases; junction bases not matched to a gene: 3. Germline-derived CDR1 and CDR2 are MNHEY and SMNVEV (reference sequence). The CDR3 has 14 amino acids. CDR3 protein: CASSLRREANEQFF. As DNA, the CDR3 is TGTGCCAGCAGTTTAAGGCGGGAGGCCAATGAGCAGTTCTTC.

This rearrangement joins TRBV6-1 to TRBJ2-5; a weak D match, TRBD2 (6 bases). The V and J ends lost 4 bases and 2 bases respectively, with 11 bases between them. The CDR3 has 14 amino acids. The germline V gene has CDR1 MNHNS and CDR2 SASEGT. The CDR3: CASSGRDRQETQYF. CDR3 nucleotides: TGTGCCAGCAGTGGGAGGGATCGTCAAGAGACCCAGTACTTC.

This rearrangement joins TRBV4-3 to TRBJ2-3; 7 bases agree with TRBD2. This CDR3 region has 18 residues. V was clipped by 0 bases and J by 4 bases; unmatched bases: 13. Germline V CDR1 and CDR2: LGHNA, YSLEER. CDR3 in DNA: TGCGCCAGCAGCCAAGAGGGTATCGGGGAGGGCCTTTCAGATACGCAGTATTTT. Its translation is CASSQEGIGEGLSDTQYF.

The J gene is TRBJ2-7, the V gene TRBV4-3; 8 bases agree with TRBD2. The CDR3 sequence is 15 residues long. Germline values: CDR1 LGHNA, CDR2 YSLEER. Trimming took 0 bases from V and 2 from J; bases not matched to a gene: 3. CDR3 region: CASSQDGRGTYEQYF. The CDR3 nucleotides are TGCGCCAGCAGCCAAGACGGGAGGGGAACCTACGAGCAGTACTTC.

The V call is TRBV6-5, the J call TRBJ2-7, with D possibly matching TRBD2 (6 bases). This CDR3 is built from 15 residues. Germline lookup yields CDR1 MNHEY and CDR2 SVGAGI. Trimming removed 4 bases at V and 0 bases at J, with 13 bases between. The CDR3 sequence: CASSSLAWSSYEQYF. CDR3 nucleotides: TGTGCCAGCAGTTCCCTAGCGTGGAGCTCCTACGAGCAGTACTTC.

V usage is TRBV7-2 and J usage is TRBJ2-2; D remains unclear. The CDR3 is 13 amino acids. V dropped 5 bases and J dropped 6 bases, with 10 bases sitting between them. Germline V gene data show CDR1 as SGHTA and CDR2 as FQGNSA. As DNA, the CDR3 is TGTGCCAGCAGCGCAAGTGGGGCCGGGGAGCTGTTTTTT. Translation: CASSASGAGELFF.

The chain joins TRBV30 to TRBJ2-2; 10 nucleotides line up with TRBD1. Trimming removed 3 bases from V and 4 bases from J; junction bases left unmatched: 5. Germline CDR1 reads GTSNPN; CDR2 reads SVGIG (reference sequence). This CDR3 has 15 amino acids. The CDR3 DNA reads as TGTGCCTGGAGGCGGGACAGGGGCCTCACCGGGGAGCTGTTTTTT. This encodes CAWRRDRGLTGELFF. The full variable domain, its missing parts supplied by reference TRBV30 and TRBJ2-2, is SQTIHQWPATLVQPVGSPLSLECTVEGTSNPNLYWYRQAAGRGLQLLFYSVGIGQISSEVPQNLSASRPQDRQFILSSKKLLLSDSGFYLCAWRRDRGLTGELFFGEGSRLTVL.

The chain links TRBV6-6 to TRBJ1-2; 7 nucleotides line up with TRBD1. The CDR3 is 12 residues long. J lost 7 bases, V lost 6 bases, and 5 bases had no gene match. Germline V lookup: CDR1 MNHNY, CDR2 SVGAGI (reference sequence). CDR3 sequence (DNA): TGTGCCAGCAGGTACAGGGGTCTTGGCTACACCTTC. Its translation is CASRYRGLGYTF.

This clone was seen just once. The chain couples TRBV19 to TRBJ2-5; possibly TRBD1 or TRBD2 for D (5 bases each). With 3 bases removed from V and 5 bases from J, the gap between germline ends came to 13 bases. The germline V gene has CDR1 LNHDA and CDR2 SQIVND (reference sequence). The CDR3 runs 14 residues. The CDR3 DNA reads TGTGCCAGTAGTATGAGGGGTCTTCTGGAGACCCAGTACTTC. Its protein is CASSMRGLLETQYF.

The CDR3 DNA follows: TGCGCCAGCTCCGGGACTAGCGGGAGGGCCGAGGAGACCCAGTACTTC. Protein product: CASSGTSGRAEETQYF. The genes are TRBV5-1 and TRBJ2-5, with 16 positions matching TRBD2. V lost 7 bases, J lost 5 bases, and 8 bases stayed unmatched. CDR1 SGHRS and CDR2 YFSETQ come from the germline V gene. CDR3 length: 16 amino acids.

The chain joins TRBV28 to TRBJ2-5; D gene uncertain. Germline CDR1 and CDR2: MDHEN and SYDVKM. V was shortened by 2 bases and J by 5 bases, with 24 bases between the two germline ends. CDR3 length: 18 amino acids. Here the CDR3 DNA reads TGTGCCAGCAGTTTAAATCTAGGGCGGACCCTGAAGGGCGAGACCCAGTACTTC. Its protein is CASSLNLGRTLKGETQYF. Variable domain in full (rest from reference TRBV28 and TRBJ2-5): DVKVTQSSRYLVKRTGEKVFLECVQDMDHENMFWYRQDPGLGLRLIYFSYDVKMKEKGDIPEGYSVSREKKERFSLILESASTNQTSMYLCASSLNLGRTLKGETQYFGPGTRLLVL.

The CDR3 DNA follows: TGCGCCAGCAGCTTGGGGCTAGCGACGAACACCGGGGAGCTGTTTTTT. Translating gives CASSLGLATNTGELFF. V gene TRBV5-1 combines with J gene TRBJ2-2; D perhaps matches TRBD2 (6 bases). In germline, CDR1 is SGHRS, CDR2 YFSETQ. This CDR3 comprises 16 residues. V shed 0 bases and J shed 0 bases, with 9 bases lying between them.